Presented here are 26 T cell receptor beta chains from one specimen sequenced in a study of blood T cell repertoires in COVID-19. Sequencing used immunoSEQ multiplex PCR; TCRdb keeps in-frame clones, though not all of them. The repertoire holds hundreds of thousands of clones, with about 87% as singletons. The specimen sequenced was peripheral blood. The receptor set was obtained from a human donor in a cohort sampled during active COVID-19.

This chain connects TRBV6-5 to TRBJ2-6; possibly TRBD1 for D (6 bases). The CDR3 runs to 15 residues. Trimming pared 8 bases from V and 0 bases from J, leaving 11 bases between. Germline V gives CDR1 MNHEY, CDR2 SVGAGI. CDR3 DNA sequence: TGTGCCAGCGGCCGGGACACCTCTGGGGCCAACGTCCTGACTTTC. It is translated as CASGRDTSGANVLTF.

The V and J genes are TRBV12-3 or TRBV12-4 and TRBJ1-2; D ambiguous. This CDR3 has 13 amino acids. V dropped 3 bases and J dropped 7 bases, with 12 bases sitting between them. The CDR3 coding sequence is TGTGCCAGCAGTTTCGAGTTACGAGGTGGCTACACCTTC. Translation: CASSFELRGGYTF.

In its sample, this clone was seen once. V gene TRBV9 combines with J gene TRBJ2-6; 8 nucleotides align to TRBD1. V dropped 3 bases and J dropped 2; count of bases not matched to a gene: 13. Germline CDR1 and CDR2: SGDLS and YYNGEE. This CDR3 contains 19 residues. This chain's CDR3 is CASSDGQGDKKAGANVLTF. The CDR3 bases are TGTGCCAGCAGCGATGGACAGGGTGATAAAAAAGCTGGGGCCAACGTCCTGACTTTC.

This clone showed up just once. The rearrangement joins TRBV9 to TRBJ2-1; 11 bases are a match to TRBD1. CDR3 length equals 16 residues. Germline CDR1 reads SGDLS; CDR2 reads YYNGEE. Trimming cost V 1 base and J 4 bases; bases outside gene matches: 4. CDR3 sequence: CASSVNGQGAYNEQFF. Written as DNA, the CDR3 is TGTGCCAGCAGCGTAAATGGACAGGGGGCGTACAATGAGCAGTTCTTC. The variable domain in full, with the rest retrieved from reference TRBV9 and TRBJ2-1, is DSGVTQTPKHLITATGQRVTLRCSPRSGDLSVYWYQQSLDQGLQFLIQYYNGEERAKGNILERFSAQQFPDLHSELNLSSLELGDSALYFCASSVNGQGAYNEQFFGPGTRLTVL.

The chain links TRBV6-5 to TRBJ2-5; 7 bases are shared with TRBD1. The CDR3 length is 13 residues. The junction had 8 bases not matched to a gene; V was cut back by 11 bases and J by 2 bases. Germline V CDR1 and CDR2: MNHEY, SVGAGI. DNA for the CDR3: TGTGCCGCCCGGACAGGTACTCAAGAGACCCAGTACTTC. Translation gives CAARTGTQETQYF.

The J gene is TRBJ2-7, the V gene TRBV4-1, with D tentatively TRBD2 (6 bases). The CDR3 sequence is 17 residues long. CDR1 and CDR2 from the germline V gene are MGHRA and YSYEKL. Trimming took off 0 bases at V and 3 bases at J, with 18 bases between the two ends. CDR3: CASSQDTGLAQNYEQYF. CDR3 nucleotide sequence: TGCGCCAGCAGCCAAGATACTGGGCTAGCGCAAAACTACGAGCAGTACTTC.

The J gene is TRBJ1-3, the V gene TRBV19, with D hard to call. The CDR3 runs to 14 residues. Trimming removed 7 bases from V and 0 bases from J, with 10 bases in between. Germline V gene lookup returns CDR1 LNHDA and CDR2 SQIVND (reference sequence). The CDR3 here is CASTPSGSGNTIYF. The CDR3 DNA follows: TGTGCCAGTACCCCCAGTGGCTCTGGAAACACCATATATTTT.

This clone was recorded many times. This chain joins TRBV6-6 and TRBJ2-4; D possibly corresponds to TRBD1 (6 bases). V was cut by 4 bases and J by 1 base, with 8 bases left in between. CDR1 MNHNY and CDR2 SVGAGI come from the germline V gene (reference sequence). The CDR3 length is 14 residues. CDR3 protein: CASSFGGAKNIQYF. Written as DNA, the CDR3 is TGTGCCAGCAGTTTTGGGGGCGCCAAAAACATTCAGTACTTC.

The CDR3 is CASSQDESSAEQFF. The CDR3 DNA follows: TGCGCCAGCAGCCAAGATGAATCGAGCGCCGAGCAGTTCTTC. The chain employs TRBV4-1 and TRBJ2-1; D unresolved. Per the germline V gene, CDR1 is MGHRA and CDR2 is YSYEKL. Trimming stripped 0 bases from V and 10 bases from J, with 13 bases between. The CDR3 extends over 14 amino acids.

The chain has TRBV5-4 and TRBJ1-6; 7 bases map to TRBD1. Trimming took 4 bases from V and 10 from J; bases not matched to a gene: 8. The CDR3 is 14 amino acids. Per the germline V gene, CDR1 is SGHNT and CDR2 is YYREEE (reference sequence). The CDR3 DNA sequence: TGTGCCAGCAGCGGCGACAGGGTCCAATCACCCCTCCACTTT. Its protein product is CASSGDRVQSPLHF. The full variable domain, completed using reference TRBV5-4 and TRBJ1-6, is ETGVTQSPTHLIKTRGQQVTLRCSSQSGHNTVSWYQQALGQGPQFIFQYYREEENGRGNFPPRFSGLQFPNYSSELNVNALELDDSALYLCASSGDRVQSPLHFGNGTRLTVT.

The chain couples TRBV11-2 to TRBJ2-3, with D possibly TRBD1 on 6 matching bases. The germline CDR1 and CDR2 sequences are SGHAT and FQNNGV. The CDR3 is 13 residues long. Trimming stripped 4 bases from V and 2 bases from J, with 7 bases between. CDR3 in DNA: TGTGCCAGCAGCTACAGGGACACAGATACGCAGTATTTT. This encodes CASSYRDTDTQYF. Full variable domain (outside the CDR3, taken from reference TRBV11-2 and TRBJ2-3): EAGVAQSPRYKIIEKRQSVAFWCNPISGHATLYWYQQILGQGPKLLIQFQNNGVVDDSQLPKDRFSAERLKGVDSTLKIQPAKLEDSAVYLCASSYRDTDTQYFGPGTRLTVL.

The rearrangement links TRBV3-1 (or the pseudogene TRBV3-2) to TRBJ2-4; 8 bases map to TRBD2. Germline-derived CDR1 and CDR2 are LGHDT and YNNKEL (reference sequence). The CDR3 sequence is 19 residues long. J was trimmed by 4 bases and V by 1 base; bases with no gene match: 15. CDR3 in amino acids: CASSQAWAGLAGVKNIQYF. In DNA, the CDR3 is TGTGCCAGCAGCCAAGCCTGGGCGGGGCTAGCGGGCGTTAAAAACATTCAGTACTTC.

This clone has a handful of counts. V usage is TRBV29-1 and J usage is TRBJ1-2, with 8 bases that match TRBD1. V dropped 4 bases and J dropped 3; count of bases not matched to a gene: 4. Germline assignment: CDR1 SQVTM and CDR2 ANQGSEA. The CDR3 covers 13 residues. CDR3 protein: CSVAQGVDYGYTF. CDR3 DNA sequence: TGCAGCGTTGCACAGGGGGTGGACTATGGCTACACCTTC.

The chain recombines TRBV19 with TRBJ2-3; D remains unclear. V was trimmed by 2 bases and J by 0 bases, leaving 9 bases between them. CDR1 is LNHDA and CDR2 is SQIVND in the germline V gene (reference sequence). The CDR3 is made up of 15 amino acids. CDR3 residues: CASSISESSTDTQYF. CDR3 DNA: TGTGCCAGTAGTATATCAGAATCTAGCACAGATACGCAGTATTTT.

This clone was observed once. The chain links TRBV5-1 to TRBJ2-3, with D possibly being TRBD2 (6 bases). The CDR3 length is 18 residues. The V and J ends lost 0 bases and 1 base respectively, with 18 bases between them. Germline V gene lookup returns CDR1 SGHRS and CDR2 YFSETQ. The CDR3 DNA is TGCGCCAGCAGCTTGGCCGGGCTAGCGTCTCCGGGCACAGATACGCAGTATTTT. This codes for CASSLAGLASPGTDTQYF.

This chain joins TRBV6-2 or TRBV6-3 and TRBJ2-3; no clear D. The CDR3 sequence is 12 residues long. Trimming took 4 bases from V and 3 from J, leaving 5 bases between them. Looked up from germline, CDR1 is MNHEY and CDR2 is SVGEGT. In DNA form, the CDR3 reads TGTGCCAGCAGTTCGACTACAGATACGCAGTATTTT. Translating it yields CASSSTTDTQYF.

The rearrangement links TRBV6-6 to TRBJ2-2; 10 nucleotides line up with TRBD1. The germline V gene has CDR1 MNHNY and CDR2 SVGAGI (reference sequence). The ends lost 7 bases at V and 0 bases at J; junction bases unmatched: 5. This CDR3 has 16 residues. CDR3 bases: TGTGCCAGCAACGACAGGGGGCTTACGAACACCGGGGAGCTGTTTTTT. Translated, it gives CASNDRGLTNTGELFF.

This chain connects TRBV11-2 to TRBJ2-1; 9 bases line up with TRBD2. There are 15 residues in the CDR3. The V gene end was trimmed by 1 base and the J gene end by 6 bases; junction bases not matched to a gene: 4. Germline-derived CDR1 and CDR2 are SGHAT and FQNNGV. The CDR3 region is CASSLAVAGVNEQFF. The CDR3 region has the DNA TGTGCCAGCAGCTTAGCGGTAGCGGGGGTCAATGAGCAGTTCTTC.

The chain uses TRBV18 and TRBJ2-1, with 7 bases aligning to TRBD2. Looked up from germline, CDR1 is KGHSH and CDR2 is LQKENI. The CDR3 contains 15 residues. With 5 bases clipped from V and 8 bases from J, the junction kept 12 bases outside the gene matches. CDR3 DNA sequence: TGTGCCAGCTCATCCACTAGCGACAATGGGTATGAGCAGTTCTTC. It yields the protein CASSSTSDNGYEQFF.

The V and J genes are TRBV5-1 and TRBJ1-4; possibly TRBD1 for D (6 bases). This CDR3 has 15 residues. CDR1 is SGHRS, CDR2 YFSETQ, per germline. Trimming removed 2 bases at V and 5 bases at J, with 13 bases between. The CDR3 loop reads CASSFRPQGNEKLFF. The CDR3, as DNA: TGCGCCAGCAGCTTTCGGCCCCAGGGGAATGAAAAACTGTTTTTT.

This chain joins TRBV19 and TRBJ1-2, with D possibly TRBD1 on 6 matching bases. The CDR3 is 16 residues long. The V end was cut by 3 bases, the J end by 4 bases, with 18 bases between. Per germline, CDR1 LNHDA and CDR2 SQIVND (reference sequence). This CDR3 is CASSIAVEGHRYGYTF. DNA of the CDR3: TGTGCCAGTAGTATTGCGGTTGAGGGACACCGCTATGGCTACACCTTC.

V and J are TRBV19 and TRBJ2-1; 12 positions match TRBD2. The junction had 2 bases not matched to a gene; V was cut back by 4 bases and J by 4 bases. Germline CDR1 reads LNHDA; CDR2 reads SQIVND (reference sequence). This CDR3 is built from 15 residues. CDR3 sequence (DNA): TGTGCCAGTAGTACCGGGACTAGCGGGTACAATGAGCAGTTCTTC. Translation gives CASSTGTSGYNEQFF.

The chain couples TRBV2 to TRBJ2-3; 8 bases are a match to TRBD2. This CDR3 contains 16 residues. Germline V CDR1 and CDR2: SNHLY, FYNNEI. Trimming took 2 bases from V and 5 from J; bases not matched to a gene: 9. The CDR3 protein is CASSEFPSGSVDTQYF. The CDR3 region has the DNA TGTGCCAGCAGTGAATTCCCTAGCGGGTCGGTAGATACGCAGTATTTT.

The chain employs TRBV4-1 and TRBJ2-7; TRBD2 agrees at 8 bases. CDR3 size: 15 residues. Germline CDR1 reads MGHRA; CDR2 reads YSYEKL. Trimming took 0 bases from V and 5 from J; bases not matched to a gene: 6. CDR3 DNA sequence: TGCGCCAGCAGCCAAGATCTGAGACTAGCGAACGAGCAGTACTTC. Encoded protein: CASSQDLRLANEQYF.

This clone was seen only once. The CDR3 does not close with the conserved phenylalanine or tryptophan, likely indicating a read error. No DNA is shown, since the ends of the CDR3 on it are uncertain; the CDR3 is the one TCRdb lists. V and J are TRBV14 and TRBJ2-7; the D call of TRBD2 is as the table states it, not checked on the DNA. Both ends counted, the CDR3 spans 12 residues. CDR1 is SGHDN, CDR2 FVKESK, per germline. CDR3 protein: CASSHGGGTSSI.

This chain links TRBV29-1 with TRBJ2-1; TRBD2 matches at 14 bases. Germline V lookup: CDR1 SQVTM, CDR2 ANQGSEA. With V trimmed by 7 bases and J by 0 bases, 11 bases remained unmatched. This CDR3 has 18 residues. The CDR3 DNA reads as TGCAGCGGCCGAGGACTAGCGGGAGGATCGAGCTCCTACAATGAGCAGTTCTTC. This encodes CSGRGLAGGSSSYNEQFF.